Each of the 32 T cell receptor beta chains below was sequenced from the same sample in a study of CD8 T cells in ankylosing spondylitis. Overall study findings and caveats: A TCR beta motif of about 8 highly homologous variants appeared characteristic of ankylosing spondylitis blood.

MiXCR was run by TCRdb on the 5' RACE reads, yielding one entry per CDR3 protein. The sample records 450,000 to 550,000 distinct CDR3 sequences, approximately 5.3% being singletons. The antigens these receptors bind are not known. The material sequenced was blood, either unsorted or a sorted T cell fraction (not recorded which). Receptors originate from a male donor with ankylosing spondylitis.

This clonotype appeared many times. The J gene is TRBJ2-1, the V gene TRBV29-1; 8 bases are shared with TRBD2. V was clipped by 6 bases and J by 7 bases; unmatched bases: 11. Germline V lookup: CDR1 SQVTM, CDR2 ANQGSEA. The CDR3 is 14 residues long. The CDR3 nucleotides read TGCAGCGTCCTCAGCGGGAGAGGGGCAAATGAGCAGTTCTTC. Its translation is CSVLSGRGANEQFF.

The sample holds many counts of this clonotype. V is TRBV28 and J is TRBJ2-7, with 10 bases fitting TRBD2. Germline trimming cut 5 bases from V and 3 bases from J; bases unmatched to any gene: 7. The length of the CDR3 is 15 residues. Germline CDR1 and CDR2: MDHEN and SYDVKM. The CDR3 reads CASSPQSGRVYEQYF. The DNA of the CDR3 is TGTGCCAGCAGTCCCCAGAGCGGGAGGGTCTACGAGCAGTACTTC.

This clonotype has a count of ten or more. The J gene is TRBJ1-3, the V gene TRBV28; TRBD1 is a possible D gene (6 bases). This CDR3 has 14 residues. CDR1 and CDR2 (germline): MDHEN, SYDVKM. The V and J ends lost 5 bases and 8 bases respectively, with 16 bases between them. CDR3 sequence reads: CASSLYRERYTIYF. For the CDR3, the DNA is TGTGCCAGCAGTCTTTACAGGGAGCGGTACACCATATATTTT.

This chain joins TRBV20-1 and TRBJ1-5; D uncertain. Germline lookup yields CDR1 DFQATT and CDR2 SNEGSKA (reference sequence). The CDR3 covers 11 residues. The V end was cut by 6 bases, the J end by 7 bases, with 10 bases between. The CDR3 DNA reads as TGCAGTGCAGGAGGCAGACAGCCCCAGCATTTT. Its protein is CSAGGRQPQHF.

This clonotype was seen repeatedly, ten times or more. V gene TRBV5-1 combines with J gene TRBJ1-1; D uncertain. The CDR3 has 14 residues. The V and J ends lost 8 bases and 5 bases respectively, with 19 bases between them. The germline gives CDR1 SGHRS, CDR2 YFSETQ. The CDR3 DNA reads TGCGCCAGTAGACTCGGTTCTAGAGGGACTGAAGCTTTCTTT. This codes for CASRLGSRGTEAFF.

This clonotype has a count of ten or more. The CDR3 loop is CASSFSGRNTEAFF. The CDR3 DNA reads as TGCGCCAGCAGCTTTTCCGGGAGGAACACTGAAGCTTTCTTT. V is TRBV5-1 and J is TRBJ1-1; D unclear. This CDR3 comprises 14 residues. The V and J ends lost 2 bases and 1 base respectively, with 9 bases between them. Germline CDR1 and CDR2: SGHRS and YFSETQ.

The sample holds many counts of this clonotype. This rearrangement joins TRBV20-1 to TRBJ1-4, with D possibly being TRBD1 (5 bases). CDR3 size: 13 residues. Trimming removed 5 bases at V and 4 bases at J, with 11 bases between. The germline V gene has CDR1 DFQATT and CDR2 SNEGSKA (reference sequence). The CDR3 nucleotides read TGCAGTGCTTTGAACAGGCGTAATGAAAAACTGTTTTTT. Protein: CSALNRRNEKLFF.

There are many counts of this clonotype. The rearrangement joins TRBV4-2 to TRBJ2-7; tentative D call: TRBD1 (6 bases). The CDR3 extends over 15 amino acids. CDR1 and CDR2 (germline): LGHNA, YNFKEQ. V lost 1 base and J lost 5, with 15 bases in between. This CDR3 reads CASSQGDRTWDEQYF. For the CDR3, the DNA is TGTGCCAGCAGCCAAGGAGACAGGACCTGGGACGAGCAGTACTTC.

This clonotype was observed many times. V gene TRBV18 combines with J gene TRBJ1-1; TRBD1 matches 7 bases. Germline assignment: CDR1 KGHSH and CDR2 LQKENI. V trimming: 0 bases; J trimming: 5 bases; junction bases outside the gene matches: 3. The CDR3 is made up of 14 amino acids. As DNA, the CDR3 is TGTGCCAGCTCACCACCGACAGGGAGAACTGAAGCTTTCTTT. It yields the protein CASSPPTGRTEAFF.

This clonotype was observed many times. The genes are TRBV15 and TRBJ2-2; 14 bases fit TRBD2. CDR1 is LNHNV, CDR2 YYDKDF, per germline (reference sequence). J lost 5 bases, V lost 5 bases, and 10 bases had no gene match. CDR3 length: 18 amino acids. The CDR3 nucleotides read TGTGCCACCAGCGTCAACCTGGGACTAGCGGGAGAGACCGGGGAGCTGTTTTTT. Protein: CATSVNLGLAGETGELFF.

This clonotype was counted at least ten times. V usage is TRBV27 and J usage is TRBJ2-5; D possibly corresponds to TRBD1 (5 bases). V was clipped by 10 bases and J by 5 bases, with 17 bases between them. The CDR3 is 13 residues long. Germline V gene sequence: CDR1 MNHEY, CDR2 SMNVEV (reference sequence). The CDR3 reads CATSRAGRETQYF. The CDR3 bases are TGTGCCACCAGCCGAGCAGGGCGGGAGACCCAGTACTTC.

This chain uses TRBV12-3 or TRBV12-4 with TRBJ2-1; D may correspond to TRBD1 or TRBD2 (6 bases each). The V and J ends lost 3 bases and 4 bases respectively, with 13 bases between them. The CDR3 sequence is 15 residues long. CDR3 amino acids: CASSFSGARYNEQFF. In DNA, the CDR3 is TGTGCCAGCAGTTTCTCGGGGGCGAGGTACAATGAGCAGTTCTTC.

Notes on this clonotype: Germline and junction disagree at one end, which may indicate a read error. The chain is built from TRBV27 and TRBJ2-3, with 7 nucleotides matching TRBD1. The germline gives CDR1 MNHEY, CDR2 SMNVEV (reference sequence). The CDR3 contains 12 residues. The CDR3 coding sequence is TGTGCCAGCAGGATTGGACAGGCAAAACCGTCTTTT. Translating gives CASRIGQAKPSF.

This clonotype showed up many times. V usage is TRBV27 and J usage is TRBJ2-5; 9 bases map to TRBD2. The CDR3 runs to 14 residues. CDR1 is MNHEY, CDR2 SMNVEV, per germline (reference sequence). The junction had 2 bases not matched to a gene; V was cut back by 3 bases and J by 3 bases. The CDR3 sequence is CASSFRLAEETQYF. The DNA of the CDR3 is TGTGCCAGCAGTTTCCGACTAGCGGAAGAGACCCAGTACTTC.

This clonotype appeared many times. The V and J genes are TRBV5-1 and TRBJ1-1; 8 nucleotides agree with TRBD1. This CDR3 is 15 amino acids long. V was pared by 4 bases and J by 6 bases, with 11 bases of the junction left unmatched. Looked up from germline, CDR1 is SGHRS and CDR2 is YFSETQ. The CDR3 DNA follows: TGCGCCAGCAGCCAGAGCGCGACAGGGGCAGCTGAAGCTTTCTTT. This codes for CASSQSATGAAEAFF.

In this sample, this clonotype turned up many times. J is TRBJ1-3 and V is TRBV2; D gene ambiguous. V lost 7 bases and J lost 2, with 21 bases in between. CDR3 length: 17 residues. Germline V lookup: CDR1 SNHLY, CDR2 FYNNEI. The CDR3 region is CASTNADGGFTGNTIYF. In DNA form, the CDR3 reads TGTGCCAGCACCAACGCGGACGGTGGATTTACTGGAAACACCATATATTTT.

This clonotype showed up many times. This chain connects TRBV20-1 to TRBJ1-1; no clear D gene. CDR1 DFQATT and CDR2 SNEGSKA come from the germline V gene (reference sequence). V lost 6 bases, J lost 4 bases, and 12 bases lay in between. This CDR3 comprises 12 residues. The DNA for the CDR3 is TGCAGTGCGAACCGTGAGGTCACTGAAGCTTTCTTT. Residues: CSANREVTEAFF.

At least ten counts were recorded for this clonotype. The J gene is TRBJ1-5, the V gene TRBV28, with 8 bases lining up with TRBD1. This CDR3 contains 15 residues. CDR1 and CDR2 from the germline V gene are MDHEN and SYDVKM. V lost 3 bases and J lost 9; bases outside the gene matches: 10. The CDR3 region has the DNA TGTGCCAGCAGTTTGGGACAGGCCGTAGGAGGGCCCCAGCATTTT. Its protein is CASSLGQAVGGPQHF.

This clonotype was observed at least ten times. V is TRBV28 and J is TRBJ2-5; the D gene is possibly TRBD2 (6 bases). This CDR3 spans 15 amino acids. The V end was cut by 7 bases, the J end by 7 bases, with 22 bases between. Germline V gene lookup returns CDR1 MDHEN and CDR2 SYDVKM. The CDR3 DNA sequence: TGTGCCAGCACCCCCCTCGGGACTGAACACAGGACCCAGTACTTC. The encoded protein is CASTPLGTEHRTQYF.

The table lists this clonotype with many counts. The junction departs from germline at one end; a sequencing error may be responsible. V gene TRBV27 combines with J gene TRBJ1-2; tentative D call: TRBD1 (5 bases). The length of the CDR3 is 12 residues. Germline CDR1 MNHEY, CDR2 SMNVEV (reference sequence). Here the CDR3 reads CASSLRRTTVPF. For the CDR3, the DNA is TGTGCCAGCAGTTTAAGGAGGACGACAGTTCCCTTC.

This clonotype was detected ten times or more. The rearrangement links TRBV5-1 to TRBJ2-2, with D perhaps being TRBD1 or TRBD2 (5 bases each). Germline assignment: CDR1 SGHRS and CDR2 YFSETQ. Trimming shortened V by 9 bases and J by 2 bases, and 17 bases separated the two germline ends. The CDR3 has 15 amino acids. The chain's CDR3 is CATSFTGTNTGELFF. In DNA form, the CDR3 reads TGCGCCACCAGTTTTACCGGGACCAACACCGGGGAGCTGTTTTTT.

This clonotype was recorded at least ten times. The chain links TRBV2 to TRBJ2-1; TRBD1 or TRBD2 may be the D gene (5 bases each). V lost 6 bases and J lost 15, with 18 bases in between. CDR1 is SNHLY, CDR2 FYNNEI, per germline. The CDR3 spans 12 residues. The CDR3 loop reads CASSATGGFLFF. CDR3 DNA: TGTGCCAGCAGCGCCACAGGAGGATTTTTGTTCTTC.

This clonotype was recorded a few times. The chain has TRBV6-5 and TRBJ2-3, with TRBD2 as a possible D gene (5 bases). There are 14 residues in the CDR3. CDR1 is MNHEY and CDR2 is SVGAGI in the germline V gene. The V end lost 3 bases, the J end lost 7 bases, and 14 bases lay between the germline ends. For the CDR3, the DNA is TGTGCCAGCAGTTATTACCTAGCTGGAAATACGCAGTATTTT. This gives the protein CASSYYLAGNTQYF.

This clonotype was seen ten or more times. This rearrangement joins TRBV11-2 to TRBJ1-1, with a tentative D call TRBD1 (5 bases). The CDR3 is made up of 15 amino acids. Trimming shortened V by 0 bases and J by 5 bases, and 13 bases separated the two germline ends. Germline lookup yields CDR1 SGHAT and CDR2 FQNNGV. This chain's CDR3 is CASSLEWGSDTEAFF. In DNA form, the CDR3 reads TGTGCCAGCAGCTTAGAGTGGGGGAGCGATACTGAAGCTTTCTTT. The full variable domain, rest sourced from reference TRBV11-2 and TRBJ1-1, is EAGVAQSPRYKIIEKRQSVAFWCNPISGHATLYWYQQILGQGPKLLIQFQNNGVVDDSQLPKDRFSAERLKGVDSTLKIQPAKLEDSAVYLCASSLEWGSDTEAFFGQGTRLTVV.

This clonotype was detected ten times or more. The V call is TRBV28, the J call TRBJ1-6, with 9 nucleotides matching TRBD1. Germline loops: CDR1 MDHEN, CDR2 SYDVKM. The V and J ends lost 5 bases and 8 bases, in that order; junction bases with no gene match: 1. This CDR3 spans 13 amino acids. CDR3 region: CASSRTGDSPLHF. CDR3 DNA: TGTGCCAGCAGTCGGACAGGGGATTCACCCCTCCACTTT.

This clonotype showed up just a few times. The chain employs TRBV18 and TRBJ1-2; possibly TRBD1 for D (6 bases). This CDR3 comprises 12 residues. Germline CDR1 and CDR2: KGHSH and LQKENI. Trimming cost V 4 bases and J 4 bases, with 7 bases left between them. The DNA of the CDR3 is TGTGCCAGCTCACGGGACATCTATGGCTACACCTTC. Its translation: CASSRDIYGYTF.

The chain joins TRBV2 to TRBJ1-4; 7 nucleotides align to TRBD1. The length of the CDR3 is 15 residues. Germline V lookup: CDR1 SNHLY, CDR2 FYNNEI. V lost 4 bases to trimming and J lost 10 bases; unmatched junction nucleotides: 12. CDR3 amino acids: CASSGPIGTVGKLFF. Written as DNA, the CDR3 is TGTGCCAGCAGTGGACCCATCGGGACAGTCGGAAAACTGTTTTTT.

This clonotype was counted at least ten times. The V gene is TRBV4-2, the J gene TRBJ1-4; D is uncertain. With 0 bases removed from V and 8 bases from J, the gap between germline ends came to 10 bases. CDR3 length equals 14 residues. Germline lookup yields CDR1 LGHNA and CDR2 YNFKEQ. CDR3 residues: CASSQDKTAEKLFF. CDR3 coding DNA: TGTGCCAGCAGCCAAGATAAAACAGCAGAAAAACTGTTTTTT.

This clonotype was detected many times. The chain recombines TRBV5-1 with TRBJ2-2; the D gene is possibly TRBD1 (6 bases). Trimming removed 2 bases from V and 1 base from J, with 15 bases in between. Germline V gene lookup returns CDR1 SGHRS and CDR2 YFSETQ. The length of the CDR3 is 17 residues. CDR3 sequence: CASSFLRDTGNTGELFF. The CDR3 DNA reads TGCGCCAGCAGCTTCCTCCGGGACACCGGGAACACCGGGGAGCTGTTTTTT. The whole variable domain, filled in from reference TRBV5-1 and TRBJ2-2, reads KAGVTQTPRYLIKTRGQQVTLSCSPISGHRSVSWYQQTPGQGLQFLFEYFSETQRNKGNFPGRFSGRQFSNSRSEMNVSTLELGDSALYLCASSFLRDTGNTGELFFGEGSRLTVL.

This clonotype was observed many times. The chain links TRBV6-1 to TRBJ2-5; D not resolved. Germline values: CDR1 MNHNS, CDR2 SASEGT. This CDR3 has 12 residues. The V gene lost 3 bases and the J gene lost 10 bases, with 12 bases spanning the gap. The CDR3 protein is CASSDGAPDQYF. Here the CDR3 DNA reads TGTGCCAGCAGTGATGGAGCACCTGACCAGTACTTC.

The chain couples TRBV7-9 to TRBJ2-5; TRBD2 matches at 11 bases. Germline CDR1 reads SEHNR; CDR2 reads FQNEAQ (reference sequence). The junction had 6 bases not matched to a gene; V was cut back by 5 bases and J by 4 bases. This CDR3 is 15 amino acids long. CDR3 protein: CASSQTSGARETQYF. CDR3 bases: TGTGCCAGCAGCCAGACTAGCGGGGCTCGAGAGACCCAGTACTTC.

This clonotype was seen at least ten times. This CDR3 is CASSLDGQRNEKLFF. CDR3 nucleotide sequence: TGTGCCAGCAGCTTAGACGGACAGAGGAATGAAAAACTGTTTTTT. The chain employs TRBV7-6 and TRBJ1-4, with D perhaps TRBD1 (6 bases). V lost 1 base to trimming and J lost 5 bases, with 11 bases between them. The CDR3 totals 15 residues. Germline values: CDR1 SGHVS, CDR2 FNYEAQ. The full variable domain, in which reference TRBV7-6 and TRBJ1-4 provide the parts outside the CDR3, is GAGVSQSPRYKVTKRGQDVALRCDPISGHVSLYWYRQALGQGPEFLTYFNYEAQQDKSGLPNDRFSAERPEGSISTLTIQRTEQRDSAMYRCASSLDGQRNEKLFFGSGTQLSVL.